A selection of T cell receptor beta chains follows, all from one sample in a study of blood T cell repertoires in COVID-19. TCRdb keeps only in-frame clones here, not all; method: immunoSEQ multiplex PCR. The profile shows approximately 150,000 clones, approximately 90% of them singletons. The material sequenced was peripheral blood. These TCRs come from a man in his forties or fifties who had recovered from COVID-19. Both conserved end residues are part of each CDR3. The D gene is left open where the match is weak. Some rows have no size entry. The others give once, few or many, or a class for an expanded clone.

TRBJ2-5 NA TRBD1 TRBV7-3 TGTGCCAGCAGCTTAGACAGGGTTGAGACCCAGTACTTC CASSLDRVETQYF
TRBJ2-5 NA TRBD2 TRBV18 TGTGCCAGCTCACCCCTAGGGACTAGCGTCCAAGAGACCCAGTACTTC CASSPLGTSVQETQYF
TRBJ2-5 NA NA TRBV9 TGTGCCAGCAGCGTAGCTGAAGAGACCCAGTACTTC CASSVAEETQYF
TRBJ2-7 NA TRBD2 TRBV7-2 TGTGCCAGCAGCTCGTCCCGGGGGGACTACGAGCAGTACTTC CASSSSRGDYEQYF
TRBJ1-2 once TRBD1 TRBV7-9 TGTGCCAGCAGCTTAGGGACAGGTGGAGGCTACACCTTC CASSLGTGGGYTF
TRBJ2-7 NA NA TRBV7-3 TGTGCCAGCAGCTCTCATCTCCGGTTTAACTACGAGCAGTACTTC CASSSHLRFNYEQYF
TRBJ2-3 NA TRBD2 TRBV5-6 TGTGCCAGCAGCTTGTTGGCTAGCGGGGGGCGGGATACGCAGTATTTT CASSLLASGGRDTQYF
TRBJ2-7 NA NA TRBV4-3 TGCGCCAGCAGCCAAGGCTTGGGAGGAACCTACGAGCAGTACTTC CASSQGLGGTYEQYF
TRBJ1-5 NA TRBD1 TRBV24-1 TGTGCCACCAGTGACACTCGACAGGGAGGCAATCAGCCCCAGCATTTT CATSDTRQGGNQPQHF
TRBJ1-6 NA NA TRBV7-2 TGTGCCAGCAGCAATAGCCGGGGTTGGGATAATTCACCCCTCCACTTT CASSNSRGWDNSPLHF
TRBJ2-7 NA TRBD1 TRBV28 TGTGCCAGCAGCCGCGGACAGGGGAAAAACGAGCAGTACTTC CASSRGQGKNEQYF
TRBJ2-2 few NA TRBV6-2/TRBV6-3 TGTGCCAGCAGTTACCCAGCCGGGACATCAACCGGGGAGCTGTTTTTT CASSYPAGTSTGELFF
TRBJ2-6 NA NA TRBV4-2 TGTGCCAGCAGCCAAGCCACGAGCTCTGGGGCCAACGTCCTGACTTTC CASSQATSSGANVLTF
TRBJ2-2 NA NA TRBV10-1 TGCGCCAGCAGTGAGGGGCAGACGAACACCGGGGAGCTGTTTTTT CASSEGQTNTGELFF
TRBJ2-7 NA NA TRBV5-3 TGTGCCAGAAGCCACCCCGGGACTCCAAACTACGAGCAGTACTTC CARSHPGTPNYEQYF
TRBJ2-2 NA NA TRBV9 TGTGCCAGCAGCGTCGCCCCCAGGGCTAACACCGGGGAGCTGTTTTTT CASSVAPRANTGELFF
TRBJ1-2 few NA TRBV6-5 TGTGCCAGCAGTTACTCCTACGGGGAGACCTATGGCTACACCTTC CASSYSYGETYGYTF
TRBJ2-7 NA NA TRBV27 TGTGCCAGCAGGGGTCAGGGTTCCTACGAGCAGTACTTC CASRGQGSYEQYF
TRBJ2-7 NA NA TRBV19 TGTGCCAGTAGGACGGGGGACGGTACCTCCTACGAGCAGTACTTC CASRTGDGTSYEQYF
TRBJ2-5 NA TRBD1 TRBV24-1 TGTGCCACCAGTGATCGACAGGGGGGGCAAGAGACCCAGTACTTC CATSDRQGGQETQYF
TRBJ2-7 NA TRBD1 TRBV10-3 TGTGCCATCAGTGACCCGGGACAGGGAGGAGAATACGAGCAGTACTTC CAISDPGQGGEYEQYF
TRBJ2-1 NA TRBD2 TRBV5-1 TGCGCCAGCAGCCTTCTGGCGCTAGCGGGGGTGGTCTCCTACAATGAGCAGTTCTTC CASSLLALAGVVSYNEQFF
TRBJ1-2 NA NA TRBV5-1 TGCGCCAGCAGCCCCCAACAGGGAACGGGGAACTATGGCTACACCTTC CASSPQQGTGNYGYTF
TRBJ2-3 NA NA TRBV7-2 TGTGCCAGCAGCTTAGCGACGGACTCCCACCGGGGTACGCAGTATTTT CASSLATDSHRGTQYF